This T cell receptor (beta chain) was captured in a study of cytomegalovirus exposure and HLA in healthy donors. Amplification used 60 Vbeta primers and 13 Jbeta primers. TCRdb's copy holds only in-frame clones and misses some; the assay was immunoSEQ multiplex PCR. The sample includes about 160,000 clones, roughly 80% seen only once; the top ten take about 4.5%. Deletions cut 1 base from V and 0 bases from J, with 6 bases between. CDR3 length: 13 amino acids. Germline values: CDR1 GTSNPN, CDR2 SVGIG (reference sequence). J is TRBJ1-2 and V is TRBV30, with D hard to call. Sequenced: PBMCs. This sequence was found in a man aged 35 to 55 in good health and CMV-seronegative. CDR3 residues: CAWSAGANYGYTF. CDR3 nucleotides: TGTGCCTGGAGTGCCGGGGCTAACTATGGCTACACCTTC.